In its sample, the clone carrying this T cell receptor (beta chain) was seen a few times. This sample was taken from a study of blood T cell repertoires in COVID-19. In the study overall: Whether acute or convalescent, the COVID-19 samples came from the United States, Italy and Spain. PBMCs, B-cell-depleted T cells, or T cells were the source of the cDNA or gDNA that made up the material.

Trimming at V came to 1 base and at J to 5 bases, leaving 6 bases not matched to a gene. This CDR3 is built from 15 residues. In germline, CDR1 is SGDLS, CDR2 YYNGEE. Original processing methods: Amplification from reference gene primers served as the basis for estimated nucleated cell counts. Profiling relied on immunoSEQ multiplex PCR, and the TCRdb table lists in-frame clones only, not all of them. V and J calls and clone size follow that table, whereas D and trimming were derived from the DNA. Of tens of thousands of clones listed, around nine tenths are singletons. The clonotype was recovered from a woman between 70 and 85 years old with acute or convalescent COVID-19. The material sequenced was peripheral blood. V gene TRBV9 combines with J gene TRBJ1-3; 7 bases map to TRBD1. The CDR3 nucleotides are TGTGCCAGCAGCGTACAGGGGGAACCGCGAAACACCATATATTTT. This sequence encodes CASSVQGEPRNTIYF.